The 7 T cell receptor beta chains in this list originate from one sample, sequenced in a study of cytomegalovirus exposure and HLA in healthy donors. The PCR used 60 Vbeta and 13 Jbeta primers. Data came from immunoSEQ multiplex PCR; TCRdb stores just in-frame clones and leaves some out. The table records about 120,000 clones, less than 85% of them present only once. Sample: PBMCs. The source is a man aged 50 to 60 in good health and CMV-seropositive.

The V and J genes are TRBV19 and TRBJ2-2; 8 positions agree with TRBD1. The CDR3 has 17 residues. Trimming at V came to 3 bases and at J to 3 bases, leaving 9 bases not matched to a gene. Germline V CDR1 and CDR2: LNHDA, SQIVND (reference sequence). The CDR3 protein is CASSIPPGGEHTGELFF. CDR3 bases: TGTGCCAGTAGTATCCCCCCAGGGGGCGAGCACACCGGGGAGCTGTTTTTT.

This chain joins TRBV11-3 and TRBJ1-1; D is unclear. This CDR3 spans 13 amino acids. CDR1 SGHNT and CDR2 YENEEA come from the germline V gene. V lost 5 bases and J 1 base, leaving 8 bases between the germline ends. The CDR3 DNA follows: TGTGCCAGCAGCCCCCGGGGGAACACTGAAGCTTTCTTT. Protein sequence: CASSPRGNTEAFF.

V gene TRBV6-5 combines with J gene TRBJ2-1, with 7 nucleotides matching TRBD2. The CDR3 extends over 13 amino acids. J gave up 10 bases and V 3 bases, and 6 bases lay outside the gene matches. CDR1 is MNHEY and CDR2 is SVGAGI in the germline V gene. The CDR3: CASSYSSTSEQFF. CDR3 bases: TGTGCCAGCAGTTATTCCTCGACTAGCGAGCAGTTCTTC.

The chain is built from TRBV4-2 and TRBJ2-1, with 7 bases lining up with TRBD2. This CDR3 spans 17 amino acids. CDR1 is LGHNA and CDR2 is YNFKEQ in the germline V gene. Unmatched junction bases numbered 12, after V lost 1 base and J lost 6 bases. The CDR3 DNA reads as TGTGCCAGCAGCCAAGCCCAAGGAGCGGGAAACTCCAATGAGCAGTTCTTC. It yields the protein CASSQAQGAGNSNEQFF.

CDR3 region: CASSLWTGNYGYTF. The CDR3 DNA is TGTGCCAGCAGTCTCTGGACAGGAAACTATGGCTACACCTTC. The gene calls are TRBV28 and TRBJ1-2; 7 bases agree with TRBD1. Germline-derived CDR1 and CDR2 are MDHEN and SYDVKM. The junction had 5 bases not matched to a gene; V was cut back by 5 bases and J by 2 bases. This CDR3 contains 14 residues.

The chain joins TRBV7-2 to TRBJ1-1; D is undetermined. The germline CDR1 and CDR2 sequences are SGHTA and FQGNSA. V gave up 2 bases and J gave up 4 bases, with 14 bases separating them. This CDR3 contains 15 residues. CDR3 sequence reads: CASSLRRVGGTEAFF. CDR3 DNA sequence: TGTGCCAGCAGCTTAAGGCGGGTGGGCGGCACTGAAGCTTTCTTT.

This chain links TRBV7-9 with TRBJ2-6; possibly TRBD1 for D (6 bases). The V gene's germline CDR1 is SEHNR and CDR2 FQNEAQ (reference sequence). This CDR3 is 15 amino acids long. V lost 3 bases and J lost 4, with 10 bases in between. CDR3 residues: CASSLGAGGANVLTF. The CDR3 region has the DNA TGTGCCAGCAGCTTGGGGGCGGGCGGGGCCAACGTCCTGACTTTC.